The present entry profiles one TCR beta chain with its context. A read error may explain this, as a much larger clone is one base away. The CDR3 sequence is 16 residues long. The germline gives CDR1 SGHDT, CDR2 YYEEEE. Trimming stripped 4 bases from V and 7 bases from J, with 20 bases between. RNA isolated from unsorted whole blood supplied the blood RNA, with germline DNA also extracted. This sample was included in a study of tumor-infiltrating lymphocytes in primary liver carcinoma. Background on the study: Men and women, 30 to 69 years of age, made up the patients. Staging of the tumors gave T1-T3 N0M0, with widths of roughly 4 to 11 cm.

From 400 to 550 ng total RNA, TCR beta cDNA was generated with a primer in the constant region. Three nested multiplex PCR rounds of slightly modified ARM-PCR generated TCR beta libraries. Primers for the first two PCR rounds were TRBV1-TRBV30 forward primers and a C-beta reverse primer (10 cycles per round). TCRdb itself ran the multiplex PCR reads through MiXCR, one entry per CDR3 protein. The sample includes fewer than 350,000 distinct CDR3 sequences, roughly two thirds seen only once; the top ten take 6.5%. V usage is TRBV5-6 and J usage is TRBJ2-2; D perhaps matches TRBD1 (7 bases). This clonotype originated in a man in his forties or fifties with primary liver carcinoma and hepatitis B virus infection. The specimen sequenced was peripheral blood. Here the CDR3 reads CASSEEGTVGNGELFF. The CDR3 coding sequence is TGTGCCAGCAGCGAGGAGGGGACAGTGGGGAACGGGGAGCTGTTTTTT.